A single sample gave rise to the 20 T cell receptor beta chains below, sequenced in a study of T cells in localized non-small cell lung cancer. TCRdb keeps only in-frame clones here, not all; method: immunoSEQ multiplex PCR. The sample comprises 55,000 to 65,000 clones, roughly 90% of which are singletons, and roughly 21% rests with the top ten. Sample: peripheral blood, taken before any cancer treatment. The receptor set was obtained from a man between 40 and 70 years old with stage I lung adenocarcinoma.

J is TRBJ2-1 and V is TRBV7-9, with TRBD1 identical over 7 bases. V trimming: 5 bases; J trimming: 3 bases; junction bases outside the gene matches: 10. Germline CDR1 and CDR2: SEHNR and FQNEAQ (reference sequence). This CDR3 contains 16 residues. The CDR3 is CASSQHRQGLYNEQFF. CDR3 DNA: TGTGCCAGCAGCCAACATAGACAGGGTCTCTACAATGAGCAGTTCTTC.

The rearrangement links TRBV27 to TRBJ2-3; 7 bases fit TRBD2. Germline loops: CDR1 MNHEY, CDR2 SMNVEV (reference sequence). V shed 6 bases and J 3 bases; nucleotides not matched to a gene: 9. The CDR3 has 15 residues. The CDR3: CASSPQHGRTDTQYF. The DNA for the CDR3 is TGTGCCAGCAGCCCCCAACACGGGAGGACAGATACGCAGTATTTT.

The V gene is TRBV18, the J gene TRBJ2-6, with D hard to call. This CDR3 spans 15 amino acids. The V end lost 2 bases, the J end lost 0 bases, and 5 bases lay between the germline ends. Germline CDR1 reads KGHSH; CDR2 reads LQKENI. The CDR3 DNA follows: TGTGCCAGCTCACCAGTGGGCTCTGGGGCCAACGTCCTGACTTTC. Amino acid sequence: CASSPVGSGANVLTF.

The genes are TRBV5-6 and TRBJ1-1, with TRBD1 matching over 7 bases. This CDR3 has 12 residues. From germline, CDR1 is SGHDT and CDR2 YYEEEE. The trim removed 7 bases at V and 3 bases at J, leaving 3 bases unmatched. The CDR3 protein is CASARGHTEAFF. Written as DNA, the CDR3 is TGTGCCAGCGCTAGGGGGCACACTGAAGCTTTCTTT.

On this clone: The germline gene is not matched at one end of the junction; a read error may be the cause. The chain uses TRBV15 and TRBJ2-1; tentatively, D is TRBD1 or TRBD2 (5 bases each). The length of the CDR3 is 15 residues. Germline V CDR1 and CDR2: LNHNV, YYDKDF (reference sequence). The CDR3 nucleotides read TGTGCCACCAGCCGAGAGGGGACGGCTTACAATGAGCAGTTCTTC. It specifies CATSREGTAYNEQFF.

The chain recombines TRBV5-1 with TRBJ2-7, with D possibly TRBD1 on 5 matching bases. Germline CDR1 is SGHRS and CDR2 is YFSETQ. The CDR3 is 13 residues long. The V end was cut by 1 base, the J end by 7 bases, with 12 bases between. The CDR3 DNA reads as TGCGCCAGCAGCTTGCCCCAGGGAACGGAGCAGTACTTC. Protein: CASSLPQGTEQYF.

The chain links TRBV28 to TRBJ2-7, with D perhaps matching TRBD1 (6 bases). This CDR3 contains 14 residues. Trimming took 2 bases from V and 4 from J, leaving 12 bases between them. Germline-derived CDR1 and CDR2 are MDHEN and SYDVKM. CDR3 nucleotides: TGTGCCAGCAGTTTAGCTGGGGGCGGATACGAGCAGTACTTC. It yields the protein CASSLAGGGYEQYF.

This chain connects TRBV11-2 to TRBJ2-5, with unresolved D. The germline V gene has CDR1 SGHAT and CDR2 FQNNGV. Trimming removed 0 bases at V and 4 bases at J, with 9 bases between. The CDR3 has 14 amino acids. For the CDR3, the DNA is TGTGCCAGCAGCTTAGAGGGCTATCTAGAGACCCAGTACTTC. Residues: CASSLEGYLETQYF.

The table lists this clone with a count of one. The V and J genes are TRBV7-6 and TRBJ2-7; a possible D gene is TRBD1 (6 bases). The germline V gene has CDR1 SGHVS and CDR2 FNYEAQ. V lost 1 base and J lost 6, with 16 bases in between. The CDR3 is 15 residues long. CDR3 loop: CASSLGGGLGGEQYF. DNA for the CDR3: TGTGCCAGCAGCTTAGGGGGTGGTTTAGGGGGCGAGCAGTACTTC. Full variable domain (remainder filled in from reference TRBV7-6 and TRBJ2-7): GAGVSQSPRYKVTKRGQDVALRCDPISGHVSLYWYRQALGQGPEFLTYFNYEAQQDKSGLPNDRFSAERPEGSISTLTIQRTEQRDSAMYRCASSLGGGLGGEQYFGPGTRLTVT.

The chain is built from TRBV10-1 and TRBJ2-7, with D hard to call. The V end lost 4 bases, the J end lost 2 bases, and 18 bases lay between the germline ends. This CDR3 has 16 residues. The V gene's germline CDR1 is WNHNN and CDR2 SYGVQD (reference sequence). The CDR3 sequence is CASSAFTIRHTYEQYF. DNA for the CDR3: TGCGCCAGCAGTGCCTTCACAATTAGACATACCTACGAGCAGTACTTC.

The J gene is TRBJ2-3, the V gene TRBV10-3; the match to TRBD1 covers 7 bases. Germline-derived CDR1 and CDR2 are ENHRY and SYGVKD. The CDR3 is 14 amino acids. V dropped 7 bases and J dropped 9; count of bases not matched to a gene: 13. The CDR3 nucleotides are TGTGCCATCACCGAAGTTCTTAACAGGGGAACGCAGTATTTT. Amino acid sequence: CAITEVLNRGTQYF.

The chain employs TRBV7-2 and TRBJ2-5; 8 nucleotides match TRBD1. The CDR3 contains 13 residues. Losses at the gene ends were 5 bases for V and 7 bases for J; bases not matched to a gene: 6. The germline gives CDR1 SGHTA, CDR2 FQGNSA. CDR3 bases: TGTGCCAGCAGCATCGGACAGGGAGGGACCCAGTACTTC. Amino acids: CASSIGQGGTQYF.

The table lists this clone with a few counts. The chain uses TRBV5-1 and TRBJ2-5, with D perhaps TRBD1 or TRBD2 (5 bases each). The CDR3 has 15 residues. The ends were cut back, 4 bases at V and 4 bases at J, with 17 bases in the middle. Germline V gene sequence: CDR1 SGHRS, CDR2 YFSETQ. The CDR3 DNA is TGCGCCAGCAGCGGGACCTCGTATAGTTCAGAGACCCAGTACTTC. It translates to CASSGTSYSSETQYF.

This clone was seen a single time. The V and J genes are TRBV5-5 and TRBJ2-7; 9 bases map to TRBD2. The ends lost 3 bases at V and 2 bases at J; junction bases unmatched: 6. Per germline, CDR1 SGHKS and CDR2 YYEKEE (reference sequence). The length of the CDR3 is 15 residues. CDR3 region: CASSYIAGEAYEQYF. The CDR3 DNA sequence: TGTGCCAGCAGCTACATAGCGGGAGAGGCCTACGAGCAGTACTTC. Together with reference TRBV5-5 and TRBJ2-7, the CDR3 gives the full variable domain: DAGVTQSPTHLIKTRGQQVTLRCSPISGHKSVSWYQQVLGQGPQFIFQYYEKEERGRGNFPDRFSARQFPNYSSELNVNALLLGDSALYLCASSYIAGEAYEQYFGPGTRLTVT.

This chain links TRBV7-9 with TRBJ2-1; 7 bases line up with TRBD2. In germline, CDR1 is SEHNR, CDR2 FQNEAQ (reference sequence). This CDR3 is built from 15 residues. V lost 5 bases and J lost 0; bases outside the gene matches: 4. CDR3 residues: CASSPASGSYNEQFF. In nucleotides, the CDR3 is TGTGCCAGCAGCCCGGCTAGCGGCTCCTACAATGAGCAGTTCTTC.

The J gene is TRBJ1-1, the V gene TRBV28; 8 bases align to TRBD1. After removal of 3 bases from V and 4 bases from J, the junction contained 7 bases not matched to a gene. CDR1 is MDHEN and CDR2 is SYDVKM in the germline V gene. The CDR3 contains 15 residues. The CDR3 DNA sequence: TGTGCCAGCAGTTTGGTTACCGGACAGGGCACTGAAGCTTTCTTT. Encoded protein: CASSLVTGQGTEAFF.

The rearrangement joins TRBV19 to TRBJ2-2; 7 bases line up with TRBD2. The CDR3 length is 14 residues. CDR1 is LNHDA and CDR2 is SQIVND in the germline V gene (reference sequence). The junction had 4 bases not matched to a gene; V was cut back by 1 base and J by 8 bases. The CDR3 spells CASSIVGGLGELFF. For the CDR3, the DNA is TGTGCCAGTAGTATAGTCGGGGGGTTAGGGGAGCTGTTTTTT. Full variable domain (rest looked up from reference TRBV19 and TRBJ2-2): DGGITQSPKYLFRKEGQNVTLSCEQNLNHDAMYWYRQDPGQGLRLIYYSQIVNDFQKGDIAEGYSVSREKKESFPLTVTSAQKNPTAFYLCASSIVGGLGELFFGEGSRLTVL.

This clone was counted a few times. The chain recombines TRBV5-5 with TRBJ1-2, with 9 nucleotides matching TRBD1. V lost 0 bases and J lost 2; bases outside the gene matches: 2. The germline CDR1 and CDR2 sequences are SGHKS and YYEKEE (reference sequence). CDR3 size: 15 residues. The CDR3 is CASSLAGTGNYGYTF. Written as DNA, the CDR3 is TGTGCCAGCAGCTTGGCCGGGACAGGGAACTATGGCTACACCTTC.

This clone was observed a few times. CDR3 amino acids: CASSLDGSSGNTIYF. CDR3 coding DNA: TGTGCCAGCAGTTTGGACGGTAGCTCTGGAAACACCATATATTTT. The J gene is TRBJ1-3, the V gene TRBV6-5; no definite D call. The CDR3 totals 15 residues. Per the germline V gene, CDR1 is MNHEY and CDR2 is SVGAGI. Trimming cost V 4 bases and J 0 bases, with 10 bases left between them.

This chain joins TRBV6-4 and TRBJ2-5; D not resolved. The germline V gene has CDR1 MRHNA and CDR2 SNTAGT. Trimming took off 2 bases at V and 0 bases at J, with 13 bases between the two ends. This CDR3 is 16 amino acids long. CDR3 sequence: CASSDPPRKDQETQYF. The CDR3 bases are TGTGCCAGCAGTGACCCCCCACGAAAGGACCAAGAGACCCAGTACTTC.